The entry that follows covers one T cell receptor (beta chain) sequence. The sample belongs to a study of blood T cell repertoires in COVID-19. TCRdb's copy holds only in-frame clones and misses some; the assay was immunoSEQ multiplex PCR. The sample gives 150,000 to 200,000 clones, around 81% of which show up once; approximately 10% is in the top ten. V lost 6 bases and J lost 0, with 15 bases in between. This CDR3 comprises 17 residues. Germline CDR1 is SNHLY and CDR2 is FYNNEI. The sample taken for sequencing was peripheral blood. The chain combines TRBV2 with TRBJ1-6, with a tentative D call TRBD1 (5 bases). The receptor's source is a man between 60 and 75 years old with active or convalescent COVID-19. The CDR3 bases are TGTGCCAGCAGCGCAATCGACAGCAGCTCCTATAATTCACCCCTCCACTTT. Translated: CASSAIDSSSYNSPLHF.